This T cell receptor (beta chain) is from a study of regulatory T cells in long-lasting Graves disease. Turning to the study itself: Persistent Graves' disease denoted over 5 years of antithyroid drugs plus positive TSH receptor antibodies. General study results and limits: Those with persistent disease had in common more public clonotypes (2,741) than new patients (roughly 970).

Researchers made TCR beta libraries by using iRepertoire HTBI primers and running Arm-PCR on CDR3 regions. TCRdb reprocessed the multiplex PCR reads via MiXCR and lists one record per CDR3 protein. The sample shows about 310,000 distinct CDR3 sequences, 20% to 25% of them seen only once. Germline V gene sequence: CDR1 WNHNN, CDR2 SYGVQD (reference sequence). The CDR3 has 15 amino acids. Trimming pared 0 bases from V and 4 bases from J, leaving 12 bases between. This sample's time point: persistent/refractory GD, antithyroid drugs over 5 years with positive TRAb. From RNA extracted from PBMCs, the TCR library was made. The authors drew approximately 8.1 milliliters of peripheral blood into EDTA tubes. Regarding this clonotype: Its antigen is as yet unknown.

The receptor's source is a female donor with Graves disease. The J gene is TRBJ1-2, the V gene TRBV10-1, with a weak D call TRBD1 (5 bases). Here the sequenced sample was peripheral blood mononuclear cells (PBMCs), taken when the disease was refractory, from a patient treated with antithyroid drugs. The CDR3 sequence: CASSESTAGSYGYTF. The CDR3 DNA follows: TGCGCCAGCAGTGAGTCGACCGCAGGGTCCTATGGCTACACCTTC.